A single sample is the source of the 20 T cell receptor beta chains below, sequenced in a study of T-cell reconstitution after alpha-beta-depleted transplantation in children (TCRdb year 2016). Library preparation employed PCR. Sequencing relied on an Illumina HiSeq 2500. TCR libraries were prepared with molecular barcoding, using unique molecular identifiers to normalize TCRbeta repertoire quantification. The raw public data were reprocessed by TCRdb itself: fastp quality trimming at Q25, MiXCR clonotype calling, in-frame beta chains only. Rows matching on CDR3 protein sequence are summarized as one entry with the most common DNA and genes. In all, the sample holds 400,000 to 450,000 distinct CDR3 sequences, and roughly 43% of those were seen once. The ten largest clones capture roughly a quarter of the sample. What this sample's treatment or condition label stands for: allogeneic hematopoietic cell transplantation with graft depleted of TCRalphabeta T cells and CD19 B cells.

The sample in question was PBMCs, obtained before TCRalphabeta/CD19-depleted stem cell transplant. The receptors stem from a girl aged 2 to 10 with aplastic anemia, due to receive a stem cell transplant.

There are many counts of this clonotype. The V gene is TRBV12-3 or TRBV12-4, the J gene TRBJ1-1, with a possible D match to TRBD1 (6 bases). CDR3 length: 15 amino acids. The V end was cut by 3 bases, the J end by 1 base, with 12 bases between. The chain's CDR3 is CASSLNREGNTEAFF. The CDR3 DNA follows: TGTGCCAGCAGTTTGAACAGGGAGGGGAACACTGAAGCTTTCTTT.

This chain links TRBV7-3 with TRBJ2-7, with 12 bases matching TRBD2. CDR1 and CDR2 from the germline V gene are SGHTA and FQGTGA. The V segment lost 5 bases and the J segment 2 bases; nucleotides outside the gene matches: 7. The CDR3 is made up of 16 amino acids. The CDR3 is CASSAYGLAGTYEQYF. The CDR3 bases are TGTGCCAGCAGCGCCTACGGACTAGCGGGGACCTACGAGCAGTACTTC.

This clonotype has at least ten counts. The chain links TRBV19 to TRBJ2-7; D might be TRBD2 (6 bases). This CDR3 contains 14 residues. V gave up 7 bases and J gave up 5 bases, with 18 bases separating them. Germline V gives CDR1 LNHDA, CDR2 SQIVND (reference sequence). This CDR3 is CASNSGTWRDEQYF. The DNA of the CDR3 is TGTGCCAGTAACTCCGGGACTTGGCGCGACGAGCAGTACTTC.

The V gene is TRBV7-2, the J gene TRBJ2-5; 10 positions agree with TRBD2. Trimming cost V 4 bases and J 7 bases; bases outside gene matches: 9. The germline gives CDR1 SGHTA, CDR2 FQGNSA. The CDR3 covers 15 residues. The CDR3 DNA is TGTGCCAGCAGCTCAAGCGGGGGGGCCAGCTGGACCCAGTACTTC. Its translation is CASSSSGGASWTQYF.

This clonotype was detected many times. The V gene is TRBV11-2, the J gene TRBJ2-3; D is unclear. The CDR3 has 13 amino acids. Germline V gene lookup returns CDR1 SGHAT and CDR2 FQNNGV. The V and J ends lost 10 bases and 8 bases respectively, with 19 bases between them. CDR3 coding DNA: TGTGCCATCAGACCTCAACCACCTCCTACGCAGTATTTT. It specifies CAIRPQPPPTQYF.

This clonotype has just a few counts. This rearrangement joins TRBV7-2 to TRBJ2-1; D might be TRBD1 or TRBD2, each matching 5 bases. This CDR3 has 14 amino acids. The ends were cut back, 5 bases at V and 6 bases at J, with 14 bases in the middle. Germline V gene lookup returns CDR1 SGHTA and CDR2 FQGNSA. CDR3 protein: CASSRWDGINEQFF. CDR3 coding DNA: TGTGCCAGCAGCCGATGGGACGGTATCAATGAGCAGTTCTTC.

This clonotype was observed a handful of times. The rearrangement joins TRBV7-6 to TRBJ2-5; no definite D call. This CDR3 spans 14 amino acids. Germline assignment: CDR1 SGHVS and CDR2 FNYEAQ. Trimming took off 5 bases at V and 0 bases at J, with 10 bases between the two ends. CDR3 loop: CASSPRPHQETQYF. The CDR3 nucleotides are TGTGCCAGCAGCCCTCGACCGCACCAAGAGACCCAGTACTTC. The variable domain in full, with the rest retrieved from reference TRBV7-6 and TRBJ2-5, is GAGVSQSPRYKVTKRGQDVALRCDPISGHVSLYWYRQALGQGPEFLTYFNYEAQQDKSGLPNDRFSAERPEGSISTLTIQRTEQRDSAMYRCASSPRPHQETQYFGPGTRLLVL.

Ten or more counts support this clonotype. J is TRBJ2-3 and V is TRBV4-3; possibly TRBD1 or TRBD2 for D (5 bases each). V gave up 4 bases and J gave up 2 bases, with 10 bases separating them. The V gene's germline CDR1 is LGHNA and CDR2 YSLEER. The CDR3 has 14 residues. The CDR3 here is CASSPGPNTDTQYF. Written as DNA, the CDR3 is TGCGCCAGCAGCCCGGGACCCAACACAGATACGCAGTATTTT.

V gene TRBV6-1 combines with J gene TRBJ1-4, with no clear D. The V end lost 5 bases, the J end lost 8 bases, and 12 bases lay between the germline ends. The CDR3 length is 13 residues. Looked up from germline, CDR1 is MNHNS and CDR2 is SASEGT. The CDR3 loop is CASSPITGEKLFF. CDR3 DNA sequence: TGTGCCAGCAGTCCTATCACTGGGGAAAAACTGTTTTTT.

This clonotype was seen at least ten times. The chain recombines TRBV20-1 with TRBJ1-1, with a weak D call TRBD1 (5 bases). This CDR3 contains 13 residues. Trimming stripped 0 bases from V and 5 bases from J, with 10 bases between. CDR1 and CDR2 from the germline V gene are DFQATT and SNEGSKA (reference sequence). The CDR3 nucleotides are TGCAGTGCTAGAGACAGGGTGAGGACTGAAGCTTTCTTT. Translated: CSARDRVRTEAFF.

This clonotype was observed many times. This chain uses TRBV7-3 with TRBJ1-1; TRBD1 agrees at 7 bases. The germline V gene encodes CDR1 SGHTA and CDR2 FQGTGA. The CDR3 has 13 amino acids. V gave up 3 bases and J gave up 4 bases; unmatched junction bases: 2. The CDR3 spells CASSFQGGTEAFF. The CDR3 DNA follows: TGTGCCAGCAGCTTCCAGGGGGGCACTGAAGCTTTCTTT.

This clonotype was counted only a few times. Relative to the germline gene, one junction end is altered; a read error may explain this. The V and J genes are TRBV28 and TRBJ2-7, with 8 bases aligning to TRBD1. This CDR3 is 12 amino acids long. Germline CDR1 is MDHEN and CDR2 is SYDVKM. The CDR3, as DNA: TGTGCCAGCAGTCTCCGACAGGGGAACGTAAGATTC. Translated: CASSLRQGNVRF.

This clonotype has at least ten counts. J is TRBJ2-3 and V is TRBV2; the match to TRBD2 covers 12 bases. CDR3 length: 16 amino acids. CDR1 SNHLY and CDR2 FYNNEI come from the germline V gene. The J segment lost 6 bases and the V segment lost 6 bases, leaving 10 bases of the junction unmatched. CDR3 sequence reads: CASRPPSGGGQDTQYF. In nucleotides, the CDR3 is TGTGCCAGCAGACCCCCTAGCGGGGGGGGTCAGGATACGCAGTATTTT.

This clonotype was detected a few times. The rearrangement links TRBV7-3 to TRBJ2-6; maybe TRBD2 (6 bases). CDR1 is SGHTA and CDR2 is FQGTGA in the germline V gene. Trimming shortened V by 1 base and J by 3 bases, and 16 bases separated the two germline ends. The CDR3 runs 18 residues. CDR3: CASSLRRVGGNGANVLTF. The CDR3 bases are TGTGCCAGCAGCTTAAGACGTGTTGGGGGGAATGGGGCCAACGTCCTGACTTTC.

The chain recombines TRBV5-1 with TRBJ2-2; 11 positions match TRBD2. The CDR3 is 16 amino acids. The J segment lost 2 bases and the V segment lost 4 bases, leaving 4 bases of the junction unmatched. CDR1 and CDR2 (germline): SGHRS, YFSETQ. The CDR3 here is CASSPLAGDNTGELFF. CDR3 nucleotide sequence: TGCGCCAGCAGCCCACTAGCGGGGGATAACACCGGGGAGCTGTTTTTT.

The chain recombines TRBV20-1 with TRBJ2-1; 11 nucleotides line up with TRBD2. The CDR3 sequence is 20 residues long. V was pared by 0 bases and J by 0 bases, with 13 bases of the junction left unmatched. Per the germline V gene, CDR1 is DFQATT and CDR2 is SNEGSKA (reference sequence). The CDR3 sequence is CSARDNDLTSGALSYNEQFF. The CDR3 region has the DNA TGCAGTGCTAGAGATAATGATTTGACTAGCGGGGCCCTCTCCTACAATGAGCAGTTCTTC.

V and J are TRBV20-1 and TRBJ2-7, with D perhaps matching TRBD1 (6 bases). Deletions cut 7 bases from V and 5 bases from J, with 21 bases between. CDR3 length: 14 amino acids. CDR1 and CDR2 from the germline V gene are DFQATT and SNEGSKA (reference sequence). The CDR3 DNA reads as TGCAGTGGGACGGGACAAGGGGATTCCCACGAGCAGTACTTC. Its translation: CSGTGQGDSHEQYF.

Only a few counts were recorded for this clonotype. The CDR3 is CASSQRQSSYNEQFF. Here the CDR3 DNA reads TGTGCCAGCAGTCAGAGACAGAGCTCCTACAATGAGCAGTTCTTC. V gene TRBV12-3 or TRBV12-4 combines with J gene TRBJ2-1, with TRBD1 as a possible D gene (5 bases). The CDR3 runs to 15 residues. Trimming removed 5 bases from V and 0 bases from J, with 11 bases in between.

The rearrangement links TRBV20-1 to TRBJ2-5; D not resolved. V was clipped by 3 bases and J by 2 bases, with 13 bases between them. The V gene's germline CDR1 is DFQATT and CDR2 SNEGSKA (reference sequence). The CDR3 is 14 residues long. The CDR3 DNA reads TGCAGTGCTAGTCGAAACTCGGTTCAAGAGACCCAGTACTTC. It is translated as CSASRNSVQETQYF.

This clonotype has at least ten counts. The gene calls are TRBV29-1 and TRBJ2-1, with D possibly TRBD2 on 5 matching bases. This CDR3 has 13 amino acids. The V gene's germline CDR1 is SQVTM and CDR2 ANQGSEA. Trimming left V 6 bases short and J 7 bases short, with 16 bases between. The CDR3 DNA reads as TGCAGCGTGCCGGGCCCTTGGGAGAATGAGCAGTTCTTC. Its protein product is CSVPGPWENEQFF.